The 32 T cell receptor beta chains reported below all come from one sample, sequenced in a study of T cell changes during pregnancy in multiple sclerosis. Generated by immunoSEQ multiplex PCR, the TCRdb table keeps only in-frame clones and is missing some. The sample includes about 41,000 clones, more than 85% of them seen just once. This material consisted of CD8+ T cells from peripheral blood mononuclear cells, taken in the third trimester of pregnancy. The receptors come from a female donor with multiple sclerosis, enrolled in a pregnancy study.

The gene calls are TRBV4-1 and TRBJ2-7; 13 bases are a match to TRBD2. Germline V gives CDR1 MGHRA, CDR2 YSYEKL. V trimming: 3 bases; J trimming: 3 bases; junction bases outside the gene matches: 2. CDR3 length equals 15 residues. CDR3 in amino acids: CASSHGTSGNYEQYF. CDR3 bases: TGCGCCAGCAGCCACGGGACTAGCGGGAACTACGAGCAGTACTTC.

V and J are TRBV7-2 and TRBJ2-7, with 8 bases matching TRBD2. CDR3 length equals 14 residues. The J segment lost 5 bases and the V segment lost 5 bases, leaving 8 bases of the junction unmatched. From germline, CDR1 is SGHTA and CDR2 FQGNSA. In DNA, the CDR3 is TGTGCCAGCAGCCCGTTGATAGCGGGGCACGAGCAGTACTTC. Amino acid sequence: CASSPLIAGHEQYF. The full variable domain, in which reference TRBV7-2 and TRBJ2-7 provide the parts outside the CDR3, is GAGVSQSPSNKVTEKGKDVELRCDPISGHTALYWYRQSLGQGLEFLIYFQGNSAPDKSGLPSDRFSAERTGGSVSTLTIQRTQQEDSAVYLCASSPLIAGHEQYFGPGTRLTVT.

This clone was found a few times. V usage is TRBV15 and J usage is TRBJ1-2; no reliable D call. Germline V gives CDR1 LNHNV, CDR2 YYDKDF (reference sequence). This CDR3 region has 15 residues. Trimming took off 0 bases at V and 0 bases at J, with 8 bases between the two ends. CDR3 sequence (DNA): TGTGCCACCAGCAGAGACATACAAGCTAACTATGGCTACACCTTC. Translating it yields CATSRDIQANYGYTF.

The chain links TRBV29-1 to TRBJ2-7; 7 nucleotides line up with TRBD1. CDR3 length: 15 amino acids. The junction had 6 bases not matched to a gene; V was cut back by 1 base and J by 0 bases. The germline CDR1 and CDR2 sequences are SQVTM and ANQGSEA. This chain's CDR3 is CSVEGWDRSSYEQYF. The DNA for the CDR3 is TGCAGCGTTGAAGGGTGGGACAGATCCTCCTACGAGCAGTACTTC.

This clone occurred a few times. The chain carries TRBV29-1 and TRBJ2-7; 7 bases map to TRBD2. Germline V CDR1 and CDR2: SQVTM, ANQGSEA. The V and J ends lost 4 bases and 5 bases, in that order; junction bases with no gene match: 8. The CDR3 runs 13 residues. The CDR3 nucleotides read TGCAGCGTTGGGAGCGGGGAGGACCACGAGCAGTACTTC. Protein sequence: CSVGSGEDHEQYF.

This CDR3 is CASSVTGVGSETQYF. Here the CDR3 DNA reads TGTGCCAGCAGTGTGACAGGTGTAGGTTCGGAGACCCAGTACTTC. The J gene is TRBJ2-5, the V gene TRBV6-5, with D possibly matching TRBD1 (6 bases). The CDR3 extends over 15 amino acids. CDR1 is MNHEY, CDR2 SVGAGI, per germline. V was trimmed by 5 bases and J by 5 bases, leaving 18 bases between them.

The rearrangement joins TRBV28 to TRBJ2-2; 9 nucleotides agree with TRBD2. V was clipped by 7 bases and J by 4 bases; unmatched bases: 10. This CDR3 contains 16 residues. Germline loops: CDR1 MDHEN, CDR2 SYDVKM. The CDR3 loop reads CASNYNSGRPTGELFF. The CDR3 nucleotides read TGTGCCAGCAACTATAACAGCGGGAGGCCCACCGGGGAGCTGTTTTTT.

This clone was detected a few times. J is TRBJ1-4 and V is TRBV6-6, with 8 nucleotides matching TRBD1. The V gene end was trimmed by 4 bases and the J gene end by 7 bases; junction bases not matched to a gene: 5. There are 14 residues in the CDR3. Looked up from germline, CDR1 is MNHNY and CDR2 is SVGAGI (reference sequence). The CDR3 here is CASSSGGESEKLFF. CDR3 bases: TGTGCCAGCAGTTCAGGGGGCGAGAGTGAAAAACTGTTTTTT.

This chain uses TRBV9 with TRBJ2-7; D is possibly TRBD2 (5 bases). Trimming shortened V by 4 bases and J by 5 bases, and 13 bases separated the two germline ends. This CDR3 comprises 13 residues. From germline, CDR1 is SGDLS and CDR2 YYNGEE. The CDR3 spells CASSPTPGDEQYF. DNA of the CDR3: TGTGCCAGCAGCCCAACTCCCGGGGACGAGCAGTACTTC.

The genes are TRBV7-8 and TRBJ1-1, with D unresolved. Germline CDR1 is SGHVS and CDR2 is FQNEAQ. The CDR3 is made up of 14 amino acids. Trimming removed 5 bases at V and 0 bases at J, with 10 bases between. This chain's CDR3 is CASSLTPVNTEAFF. The CDR3, as DNA: TGTGCCAGCAGCCTGACACCTGTGAACACTGAAGCTTTCTTT.

J is TRBJ2-3 and V is TRBV10-3; D ambiguous. The CDR3 is made up of 17 amino acids. Germline CDR1 is ENHRY and CDR2 is SYGVKD. Trimming cost V 0 bases and J 2 bases, with 15 bases left between them. The CDR3 DNA is TGTGCCATCAGTGAGTCGAGACTTAGGAGATACACAGATACGCAGTATTTT. Translated, it gives CAISESRLRRYTDTQYF.

V is TRBV5-6 and J is TRBJ1-5; TRBD1 matches 7 bases. The germline V gene has CDR1 SGHDT and CDR2 YYEEEE. Trimming removed 4 bases from V and 6 bases from J; junction bases left unmatched: 7. This CDR3 is 14 amino acids long. CDR3 loop: CASSLNRGFQPQHF. The CDR3 nucleotides are TGTGCCAGCAGCCTTAACAGGGGATTTCAGCCCCAGCATTTT.

The rearrangement joins TRBV5-1 to TRBJ2-3; weak D call: TRBD2 (5 bases). The V gene lost 4 bases and the J gene lost 2 bases, with 17 bases spanning the gap. CDR3 length: 16 amino acids. Germline loops: CDR1 SGHRS, CDR2 YFSETQ. In DNA, the CDR3 is TGCGCCAGCAGCCAACCCATCGGCGGGTACACAGATACGCAGTATTTT. Translating it yields CASSQPIGGYTDTQYF.

This clone is a singleton in its sample. The chain recombines TRBV5-6 with TRBJ2-1, with D hard to call. Germline assignment: CDR1 SGHDT and CDR2 YYEEEE. The CDR3 is 11 residues long. Deletions cut 3 bases from V and 10 bases from J, with 8 bases between. The CDR3 is CASSYGREQFF. The CDR3 bases are TGTGCCAGCAGCTACGGTAGAGAGCAGTTCTTC.

This clone showed up just once. The chain joins TRBV6-1 to TRBJ2-7, with TRBD1 matching 9 bases. The V and J ends lost 5 bases and 3 bases, in that order; junction bases with no gene match: 11. This CDR3 is 16 amino acids long. Germline assignment: CDR1 MNHNS and CDR2 SASEGT. The CDR3 nucleotides read TGTGCCAGCAGTCAAGACCTACAGGGGGCTCTCTACGAGCAGTACTTC. Amino acid sequence: CASSQDLQGALYEQYF.

The chain couples TRBV4-1 to TRBJ2-1; D perhaps matches TRBD1 (6 bases). Germline V lookup: CDR1 MGHRA, CDR2 YSYEKL. This CDR3 is built from 14 residues. Trimming pared 0 bases from V and 9 bases from J, leaving 12 bases between. This CDR3 reads CASSQEAGVPEQFF. The DNA for the CDR3 is TGCGCCAGCAGCCAAGAGGCAGGGGTACCTGAGCAGTTCTTC.

In its sample, this clone was seen once. The chain couples TRBV4-3 to TRBJ2-3; 7 nucleotides match TRBD1. Germline V CDR1 and CDR2: LGHNA, YSLEER. V was pared by 2 bases and J by 0 bases, with 8 bases of the junction left unmatched. The CDR3 length is 17 residues. The CDR3 bases are TGCGCCAGCAGCCAAAGTTGGGACAGTTTTAGCACAGATACGCAGTATTTT. Protein product: CASSQSWDSFSTDTQYF.

This chain uses TRBV10-3 with TRBJ1-4; 9 nucleotides align to TRBD1. Unmatched junction bases numbered 8, after V lost 3 bases and J lost 0 bases. CDR1 ENHRY and CDR2 SYGVKD come from the germline V gene. The CDR3 runs 18 residues. CDR3 in amino acids: CAISEIGQGPTTNEKLFF. The CDR3 nucleotides are TGTGCCATCAGTGAAATTGGACAGGGGCCTACAACTAATGAAAAACTGTTTTTT.

The chain employs TRBV21-1 and TRBJ1-5. TRBV21-1 is marked as a pseudogene. CDR3 length: 15 residues. Written as DNA, the CDR3 is TGTGCCAGCAGCAAAATTAGGGGGGGAAGACAGCCCCAGCATTTT. This encodes CASSKIRGGRQPQHF.

CDR3 sequence (DNA): TGTGCCATCAGGAGCGGACAGCCGAACACTGAAGCTTTCTTT. It yields the protein CAIRSGQPNTEAFF. This chain uses TRBV10-3 with TRBJ1-1; tentative D call: TRBD1 (6 bases). CDR3 length: 14 amino acids. Germline lookup yields CDR1 ENHRY and CDR2 SYGVKD. V was clipped by 6 bases and J by 1 base, with 12 bases between them.

This chain joins TRBV6-4 and TRBJ2-2; 7 bases fit TRBD1. The CDR3 is 14 residues long. CDR1 is MRHNA and CDR2 is SNTAGT in the germline V gene. Unmatched junction bases numbered 2, after V lost 3 bases and J lost 4 bases. Here the CDR3 reads CASSESGGTGELFF. As DNA, the CDR3 is TGTGCCAGCAGTGAATCAGGGGGCACCGGGGAGCTGTTTTTT.

The chain has TRBV4-1 and TRBJ1-1; a weak D match, TRBD1 (6 bases). Trimming shortened V by 4 bases and J by 5 bases, and 14 bases separated the two germline ends. This CDR3 has 14 residues. In germline, CDR1 is MGHRA, CDR2 YSYEKL. CDR3 sequence (DNA): TGCGCCAGCAGCCTACAGGGCTGGAGGACTGAAGCTTTCTTT. Translation gives CASSLQGWRTEAFF.

The chain combines TRBV28 with TRBJ1-1; unclear D gene. Germline V CDR1 and CDR2: MDHEN, SYDVKM. This CDR3 contains 11 residues. V gave up 3 bases and J gave up 6 bases, with 5 bases separating them. CDR3 nucleotide sequence: TGTGCCAGCAGTTTTCCATCTGAAGCTTTCTTT. Protein: CASSFPSEAFF. The whole variable domain, remainder taken from reference TRBV28 and TRBJ1-1, is DVKVTQSSRYLVKRTGEKVFLECVQDMDHENMFWYRQDPGLGLRLIYFSYDVKMKEKGDIPEGYSVSREKKERFSLILESASTNQTSMYLCASSFPSEAFFGQGTRLTVV.

The rearrangement links TRBV18 to TRBJ2-7; D remains ambiguous. There are 12 residues in the CDR3. Germline CDR1 reads KGHSH; CDR2 reads LQKENI. Trimming left V 4 bases short and J 5 bases short, with 9 bases between. Here the CDR3 reads CASSHRPDEQYF. CDR3 sequence (DNA): TGTGCCAGCTCACACAGACCGGACGAGCAGTACTTC.

The chain is built from TRBV5-1 and TRBJ2-7; no clear D gene. The CDR3 contains 11 residues. Germline loops: CDR1 SGHRS, CDR2 YFSETQ. The V gene lost 3 bases and the J gene lost 3 bases, with 4 bases spanning the gap. CDR3 bases: TGCGCCAGCAGCTACGGCTACGAGCAGTACTTC. It translates to CASSYGYEQYF.

V and J are TRBV6-1 and TRBJ1-4, with no clear D. V was cut by 0 bases and J by 6 bases, with 17 bases left in between. This CDR3 has 17 residues. Germline V CDR1 and CDR2: MNHNS, SASEGT. The CDR3 DNA sequence: TGTGCCAGCAGTGAAGCGCTAGGAGGGTCAAGGGATGAAAAACTGTTTTTT. Its translation is CASSEALGGSRDEKLFF.

A few counts support this clone. The CDR3 reads CASSPFNRDTSNYGYTF. The CDR3 region has the DNA TGTGCCAGCAGCCCATTTAACCGGGACACTTCTAACTATGGCTACACCTTC. The chain joins TRBV7-9 to TRBJ1-2; D perhaps matches TRBD1 (6 bases). The germline V gene has CDR1 SEHNR and CDR2 FQNEAQ (reference sequence). The CDR3 spans 17 residues. Between the trimmed V and J ends, which lost 5 bases and 0 bases, there was a span of 19 bases.

The chain links TRBV19 to TRBJ2-3; TRBD1 agrees at 7 bases. From germline, CDR1 is LNHDA and CDR2 SQIVND (reference sequence). J gave up 2 bases and V 4 bases, and 12 bases lay outside the gene matches. This CDR3 has 17 residues. This CDR3 is CASSTPGTEILTDTQYF. CDR3 bases: TGTGCCAGTAGTACCCCCGGGACAGAGATCCTCACAGATACGCAGTATTTT.

The chain carries TRBV13 and TRBJ2-1; no clear D gene. Trimming left V 7 bases short and J 4 bases short, with 14 bases between. This CDR3 has 14 amino acids. Germline CDR1 reads PRHDT; CDR2 reads FYEKMQ (reference sequence). The DNA of the CDR3 is TGTGCCAGCATCTCGACGGGTGGTTACAATGAGCAGTTCTTC. Translation: CASISTGGYNEQFF. The complete variable domain, with remaining parts taken from reference TRBV13 and TRBJ2-1, reads AAGVIQSPRHLIKEKRETATLKCYPIPRHDTVYWYQQGPGQDPQFLISFYEKMQSDKGSIPDRFSAQQFSDYHSELNMSSLELGDSALYFCASISTGGYNEQFFGPGTRLTVL.

This clone is medium-sized. The chain joins TRBV6-1 to TRBJ2-7; 13 positions agree with TRBD2. CDR3 size: 15 residues. CDR1 and CDR2 (germline): MNHNS, SASEGT. V was pared by 2 bases and J by 3 bases, with 1 base of the junction left unmatched. The CDR3 reads CASSERTSGSYEQYF. In nucleotides, the CDR3 is TGTGCCAGCAGTGAAAGGACTAGCGGGAGCTACGAGCAGTACTTC.

CDR3 sequence: CASSYREVYTGELFF. Here the CDR3 DNA reads TGTGCCAGCAGTTACCGGGAGGTGTACACCGGGGAGCTGTTTTTT. J is TRBJ2-2 and V is TRBV28; 7 bases agree with TRBD2. J was trimmed by 3 bases and V by 4 bases; bases with no gene match: 5. The CDR3 sequence is 15 residues long. In germline, CDR1 is MDHEN, CDR2 SYDVKM.

The CDR3 here is CASGLVLGTGGRANYGYTF. The CDR3 DNA reads as TGTGCTAGTGGTTTGGTACTCGGGACAGGGGGCCGGGCGAACTATGGCTACACCTTC. V usage is TRBV12-5 and J usage is TRBJ1-2, with 12 bases aligning to TRBD1. CDR1 is LGHNT, CDR2 FRNRAP, per germline. This CDR3 is built from 19 residues. The V segment lost 0 bases and the J segment 2 bases; nucleotides outside the gene matches: 10.